Listed here are 19 T cell receptor beta chains from one sample, sequenced in a study of blood T cell repertoires in COVID-19. Profiled with immunoSEQ multiplex PCR; TCRdb holds only in-frame clones, not every one. The table lists 250,000 or so clones, about nine tenths of them singletons. The specimen was peripheral blood. These receptors came from a woman aged 25 to 39 with active or convalescent COVID-19.

This rearrangement joins TRBV5-1 to TRBJ2-2; no definite D call. This CDR3 comprises 16 residues. Trimming pared 0 bases from V and 7 bases from J, leaving 16 bases between. Germline assignment: CDR1 SGHRS and CDR2 YFSETQ. CDR3 sequence reads: CASSLVDPLSGGELFF. CDR3 sequence (DNA): TGCGCCAGCAGCTTGGTAGATCCCCTTAGTGGCGGGGAGCTGTTTTTT. The full variable domain, completed using reference TRBV5-1 and TRBJ2-2, is KAGVTQTPRYLIKTRGQQVTLSCSPISGHRSVSWYQQTPGQGLQFLFEYFSETQRNKGNFPGRFSGRQFSNSRSEMNVSTLELGDSALYLCASSLVDPLSGGELFFGEGSRLTVL.

The J gene is TRBJ1-6, the V gene TRBV14; D possibly corresponds to TRBD1 (6 bases). The CDR3 runs 14 residues. The V gene's germline CDR1 is SGHDN and CDR2 FVKESK. V was clipped by 4 bases and J by 6 bases, with 10 bases between them. In DNA form, the CDR3 reads TGTGCCAGCAGCCTCAGGGGTGGTAATTCACCCCTCCACTTT. This translates into CASSLRGGNSPLHF.

The chain joins TRBV4-1 to TRBJ1-5; 8 positions agree with TRBD1. Germline V gene lookup returns CDR1 MGHRA and CDR2 YSYEKL. The CDR3 covers 15 residues. V lost 0 bases to trimming and J lost 5 bases; unmatched junction nucleotides: 3. The chain's CDR3 is CASSQDPGGYQPQHF. Here the CDR3 DNA reads TGCGCCAGCAGCCAAGACCCAGGGGGCTATCAGCCCCAGCATTTT.

This clone was observed a few times. The chain recombines TRBV18 with TRBJ1-1; maybe TRBD1 (6 bases). Germline V gives CDR1 KGHSH, CDR2 LQKENI. The CDR3 spans 13 residues. V was shortened by 4 bases and J by 6 bases, with 12 bases between the two germline ends. CDR3 sequence: CASSRPGTPEAFF. The CDR3, as DNA: TGTGCCAGCTCACGTCCCGGGACACCTGAAGCTTTCTTT.

V and J are TRBV2 and TRBJ2-5; tentative D call: TRBD1 (6 bases). Trimming pared 6 bases from V and 4 bases from J, leaving 12 bases between. The CDR3 covers 13 residues. The germline V gene encodes CDR1 SNHLY and CDR2 FYNNEI. CDR3 in amino acids: CASRKRGGETQYF. The DNA for the CDR3 is TGTGCCAGCAGGAAGAGAGGGGGAGAGACCCAGTACTTC. Together with reference TRBV2 and TRBJ2-5, the CDR3 gives the full variable domain: EPEVTQTPSHQVTQMGQEVILRCVPISNHLYFYWYRQILGQKVEFLVSFYNNEISEKSEIFDDQFSVERPDGSNFTLKIRSTKLEDSAMYFCASRKRGGETQYFGPGTRLLVL.

The CDR3, as DNA: TGCAGTGCTAGAATTGGCTCTGAAGCTTTCTTT. Translation gives CSARIGSEAFF. The chain couples TRBV20-1 to TRBJ1-1; D not certain. Trimming stripped 2 bases from V and 6 bases from J, with 7 bases between. Per the germline V gene, CDR1 is DFQATT and CDR2 is SNEGSKA (reference sequence). CDR3 length: 11 residues.

The V and J genes are TRBV6-6 and TRBJ1-4, with TRBD1 matching over 9 bases. This CDR3 comprises 18 residues. J gave up 8 bases and V 5 bases, and 18 bases lay outside the gene matches. Per germline, CDR1 MNHNY and CDR2 SVGAGI (reference sequence). This CDR3 is CASSPHRGPSPITEKLFF. The CDR3 DNA reads TGTGCCAGCAGTCCCCACAGGGGGCCATCCCCAATAACCGAAAAACTGTTTTTT.

The chain links TRBV5-6 to TRBJ1-2; possibly TRBD1 for D (5 bases). V was clipped by 1 base and J by 2 bases, with 9 bases between them. The V gene's germline CDR1 is SGHDT and CDR2 YYEEEE. The CDR3 covers 14 residues. CDR3 loop: CASSLTGGNYGYTF. The CDR3 DNA follows: TGTGCCAGCAGCTTGACGGGGGGGAACTATGGCTACACCTTC.

The V call is TRBV12-3 or TRBV12-4, the J call TRBJ2-3, with a weak D call TRBD1 (5 bases). The length of the CDR3 is 13 residues. With 10 bases removed from V and 5 bases from J, the gap between germline ends came to 16 bases. The CDR3 DNA sequence: TGTGCCACCGCGGAAGGGGCGCGAGATACGCAGTATTTT. Translated, it gives CATAEGARDTQYF.

The chain couples TRBV21-1 to TRBJ1-2; the table's D call, TRBD1, was not checked against the DNA. TRBV21-1 is given as a pseudogene. The CDR3 consists of 15 residues. The CDR3 DNA follows: TGTGCCAGCAGCATGAGGACAGCCTTGGACTATGGCTACACCTTC. Amino acid sequence: CASSMRTALDYGYTF.

This clone occurred once. V is TRBV5-1 and J is TRBJ1-2; the match to TRBD1 covers 9 bases. The CDR3 extends over 17 amino acids. CDR1 is SGHRS and CDR2 is YFSETQ in the germline V gene. V was pared by 0 bases and J by 6 bases, with 12 bases of the junction left unmatched. CDR3 in DNA: TGCGCCAGCAGCTTGGTGGACAGGGGCAGCCAGAAGGATGGCTACACCTTC. Its translation: CASSLVDRGSQKDGYTF.

The CDR3 is CASSTGDRVYEQYF. The CDR3 DNA follows: TGTGCCAGTAGTACCGGGGACAGGGTCTACGAGCAGTACTTC. The V gene is TRBV19, the J gene TRBJ2-7, with TRBD1 matching 9 bases. This CDR3 contains 14 residues. Germline V gene data show CDR1 as LNHDA and CDR2 as SQIVND (reference sequence). V trimming: 4 bases; J trimming: 3 bases; junction bases outside the gene matches: 4.

V gene TRBV7-9 combines with J gene TRBJ1-5, with D perhaps TRBD1 (5 bases). This CDR3 region has 13 residues. Looked up from germline, CDR1 is SEHNR and CDR2 is FQNEAQ (reference sequence). V lost 4 bases to trimming and J lost 5 bases, with 9 bases between them. As DNA, the CDR3 is TGTGCCAGCAGCTCAACAGGTGATCAGCCCCAGCATTTT. Residues: CASSSTGDQPQHF.

The chain recombines TRBV6-1 with TRBJ1-6; no clear D gene. V lost 2 bases and J 3 bases, leaving 14 bases between the germline ends. Germline V gene data show CDR1 as MNHNS and CDR2 as SASEGT. CDR3 length: 17 residues. CDR3 in DNA: TGTGCCAGCAGTGAACTCAGAGCCGGGATCTATAATTCACCCCTCCACTTT. This codes for CASSELRAGIYNSPLHF.

This clone was recorded a few times. The chain uses TRBV5-8 and TRBJ1-4, with 11 bases matching TRBD1. V lost 3 bases to trimming and J lost 10 bases; unmatched junction nucleotides: 5. The CDR3 sequence is 14 residues long. Germline values: CDR1 SGHTS, CDR2 YDEGEE. In DNA form, the CDR3 reads TGTGCCAGCAGCTCCGGGACAGGGGGTGGAAAACTGTTTTTT. Its protein is CASSSGTGGGKLFF.

This chain uses TRBV5-1 with TRBJ1-1, with no clear D. In germline, CDR1 is SGHRS, CDR2 YFSETQ. V was clipped by 4 bases and J by 4 bases, with 11 bases between them. The CDR3 is 13 amino acids. The CDR3 coding sequence is TGCGCCAGCAGCAAGGGCGGAGGCACTGAAGCTTTCTTT. Protein sequence: CASSKGGGTEAFF. Variable domain in full (rest from reference TRBV5-1 and TRBJ1-1): KAGVTQTPRYLIKTRGQQVTLSCSPISGHRSVSWYQQTPGQGLQFLFEYFSETQRNKGNFPGRFSGRQFSNSRSEMNVSTLELGDSALYLCASSKGGGTEAFFGQGTRLTVV.

The CDR3 is CASGIIEASGGPETQYF. CDR3 sequence (DNA): TGCGCCAGCGGCATAATTGAGGCTAGCGGGGGACCGGAGACCCAGTACTTC. The V call is TRBV23-1, the J call TRBJ2-5; 10 bases agree with TRBD2. TRBV23-1 is designated an ORF whose function remains uncertain. The CDR3 runs 17 residues. Trimming cost V 8 bases and J 5 bases; bases outside gene matches: 17.

This clone was detected once. One end of the junction is discordant with germline, which a read error may explain. The gene calls are TRBV6-1 and TRBJ1-2; D is uncertain. The CDR3 loop spans 13 amino acids. In germline, CDR1 is MNHNS, CDR2 SASEGT. This CDR3 reads CASSEDMRYGYTF. In DNA form, the CDR3 reads TGTGCCAGCAGCGAAGATATGCGCTATGGCTACACCTTC.

The CDR3 bases are TGCAGCGTTCGAGCTAACTATGGCTACACCTTC. Translating it yields CSVRANYGYTF. The chain joins TRBV29-1 to TRBJ1-2, with D hard to call. The CDR3 covers 11 residues. Germline CDR1 SQVTM, CDR2 ANQGSEA. V gave up 5 bases and J gave up 0 bases, with 4 bases separating them.